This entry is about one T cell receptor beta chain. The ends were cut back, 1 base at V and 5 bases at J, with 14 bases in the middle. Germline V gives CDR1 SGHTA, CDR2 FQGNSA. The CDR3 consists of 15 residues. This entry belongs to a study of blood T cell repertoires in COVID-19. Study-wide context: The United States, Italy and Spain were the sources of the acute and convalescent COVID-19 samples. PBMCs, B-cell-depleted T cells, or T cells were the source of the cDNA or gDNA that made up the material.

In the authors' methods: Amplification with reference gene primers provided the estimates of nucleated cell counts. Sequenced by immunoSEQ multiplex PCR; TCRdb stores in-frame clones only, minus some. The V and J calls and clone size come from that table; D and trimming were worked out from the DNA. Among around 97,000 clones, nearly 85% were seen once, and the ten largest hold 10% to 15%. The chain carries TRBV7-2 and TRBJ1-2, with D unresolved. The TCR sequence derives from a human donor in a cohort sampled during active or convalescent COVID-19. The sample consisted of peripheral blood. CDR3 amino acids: CASSLGGGQSYGYTF. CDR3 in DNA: TGTGCCAGCAGCTTAGGAGGTGGTCAGTCATATGGCTACACCTTC.